This T cell receptor beta chain was captured in a study of OX40 agonist ivuxolimab in advanced cancers. Autoimmune disease history or systemic immunosuppression led to patient exclusion. Findings and limits, study-wide: Mean expanded clone counts were higher in CD8+ than CD4+ T cells. Clonal expansion was seen in CD4+ and CD8+ blood T cells by week 6 at 0.1 to 3.0 mg/kg.

In germline, CDR1 is PRHDT, CDR2 FYEKMQ (reference sequence). The CDR3 has 16 amino acids. Trimming took 5 bases from V and 2 from J; bases not matched to a gene: 7. The method was immunoSEQ multiplex PCR; TCRdb's version includes in-frame clones alone and lacks a portion of them. The sample records 25,000 to 30,000 clones, just under 85% being singletons. As concerns this clone: Its antigen is still unknown.

J is TRBJ2-3 and V is TRBV13; TRBD2 aligns across 10 bases. The TCR sequence derives from an adult with an advanced solid tumor such as melanoma, head and neck, liver or kidney cancer. Sequencing used CD4+ or CD8+ T cells sorted from blood, obtained in a trial of the OX40 agonist ivuxolimab. CDR3 in DNA: TGTGCCAGCAGCCCCCGAACTAGCGGGACCACAGATACGCAGTATTTT. Amino acids: CASSPRTSGTTDTQYF. The full variable domain, in which reference TRBV13 and TRBJ2-3 provide the parts outside the CDR3, is AAGVIQSPRHLIKEKRETATLKCYPIPRHDTVYWYQQGPGQDPQFLISFYEKMQSDKGSIPDRFSAQQFSDYHSELNMSSLELGDSALYFCASSPRTSGTTDTQYFGPGTRLTVL.